This TCR beta chain was recovered during a study of T cell changes during pregnancy in multiple sclerosis. Profiling relied on immunoSEQ multiplex PCR, and the TCRdb table lists in-frame clones only, not all of them. Here the sample spans some 40,000 clones, approximately 92% being singletons. The CDR3 has 15 amino acids. Germline V gives CDR1 SGHNT, CDR2 YYREEE (reference sequence). With V trimmed by 4 bases and J by 6 bases, 12 bases remained unmatched. J is TRBJ2-7 and V is TRBV5-4, with TRBD2 identical over 8 bases. Sequences were obtained from peripheral blood. The TCR sequence derives from a female donor with multiple sclerosis, enrolled in a pregnancy study. CDR3 DNA: TGTGCCAGCAGCCGATCTAGCGGGCTCGGAGGCGAGCAGTACTTC. Its translation is CASSRSSGLGGEQYF.